Following are 9 T cell receptor beta chains from one sample sequenced in a study of blood T cell repertoires in COVID-19. Produced via immunoSEQ multiplex PCR; TCRdb's table is partial and in-frame only. The sample lists 80,000 to 95,000 clones; around 86% were seen once. The sample was peripheral blood. The receptor source for this set is a woman older than 75 with active or convalescent COVID-19.

This chain uses TRBV7-9 with TRBJ1-4, with TRBD1 matching 9 bases. The CDR3 length is 16 residues. In germline, CDR1 is SEHNR, CDR2 FQNEAQ (reference sequence). After removal of 4 bases from V and 7 bases from J, the junction contained 10 bases not matched to a gene. CDR3 bases: TGTGCCAGCAGCTACCAACACGGGACAGGGCTTGAAAAACTGTTTTTT. It yields the protein CASSYQHGTGLEKLFF.

The CDR3 coding sequence is TGTGCCAGCAGCCGTACCCCCGGGGATAATTCACCCCTCCACTTT. Translation: CASSRTPGDNSPLHF. The rearrangement joins TRBV7-3 to TRBJ1-6; D not resolved. Trimming cost V 5 bases and J 5 bases, with 13 bases left between them. The CDR3 is made up of 15 amino acids. Germline values: CDR1 SGHTA, CDR2 FQGTGA.

J is TRBJ2-2 and V is TRBV5-4; a weak D match, TRBD2 (6 bases). Looked up from germline, CDR1 is SGHNT and CDR2 is YYREEE (reference sequence). V was shortened by 1 base and J by 5 bases, with 12 bases between the two germline ends. The CDR3 is made up of 15 amino acids. The CDR3 here is CASSLSRERTGELFF. CDR3 DNA sequence: TGTGCCAGCAGCTTGTCACGGGAGAGGACCGGGGAGCTGTTTTTT.

The rearrangement links TRBV7-2 to TRBJ1-1; 8 bases match TRBD1. Trimming at V came to 5 bases and at J to 4 bases, leaving 6 bases not matched to a gene. The germline CDR1 and CDR2 sequences are SGHTA and FQGNSA. This CDR3 has 14 residues. The CDR3 coding sequence is TGTGCCAGCAGCCAAAGCAGGGGGCTCACTGAAGCTTTCTTT. Its protein is CASSQSRGLTEAFF.

The V gene is TRBV13, the J gene TRBJ1-3; tentative D call: TRBD1 (5 bases). CDR1 and CDR2 from the germline V gene are PRHDT and FYEKMQ (reference sequence). CDR3 length equals 13 residues. The germline V and J ends were trimmed by 4 bases and 4 bases, with 8 bases remaining between them. The CDR3 DNA reads as TGTGCCAGCAGCTCACGACAGGGAAACACCATATATTTT. It translates to CASSSRQGNTIYF. Filled out from reference TRBV13 and TRBJ1-3, the complete variable domain reads AAGVIQSPRHLIKEKRETATLKCYPIPRHDTVYWYQQGPGQDPQFLISFYEKMQSDKGSIPDRFSAQQFSDYHSELNMSSLELGDSALYFCASSSRQGNTIYFGEGSWLTVV.

This rearrangement joins TRBV7-2 to TRBJ2-1, with TRBD2 matching over 9 bases. The V gene's germline CDR1 is SGHTA and CDR2 FQGNSA. This CDR3 has 15 residues. V shed 5 bases, J shed 4 bases, and the junction held 6 bases outside the gene matches. The CDR3 bases are TGTGCCAGCAGCCTTTGGACTAGCGCGTACAATGAGCAGTTCTTC. This codes for CASSLWTSAYNEQFF.

The genes are TRBV4-1 and TRBJ2-7; possibly TRBD2 for D (6 bases). Trimming took off 0 bases at V and 1 base at J, with 13 bases between the two ends. The germline V gene encodes CDR1 MGHRA and CDR2 YSYEKL. The length of the CDR3 is 16 residues. CDR3 protein: CASSQEAGIPSYEQYF. In DNA form, the CDR3 reads TGCGCCAGCAGCCAAGAGGCGGGGATACCTTCCTACGAGCAGTACTTC.

The chain is built from TRBV2 and TRBJ1-1; no clear D gene. V shed 5 bases and J shed 4 bases, with 11 bases lying between them. The CDR3 sequence is 13 residues long. Germline V lookup: CDR1 SNHLY, CDR2 FYNNEI. This chain's CDR3 is CASSLNTGTEAFF. The CDR3 nucleotides read TGTGCCAGCAGTCTCAACACGGGCACTGAAGCTTTCTTT.

V gene TRBV6-5 combines with J gene TRBJ2-1; 8 bases map to TRBD1. This CDR3 has 15 residues. Per germline, CDR1 MNHEY and CDR2 SVGAGI. Trimming removed 5 bases from V and 7 bases from J; junction bases left unmatched: 10. The CDR3 nucleotides are TGTGCCAGCAGTCTCTCCAGGGGGCCAAGTAATGAGCAGTTCTTC. Protein sequence: CASSLSRGPSNEQFF.